The entry below gives a single T cell receptor (beta chain) sequence along with its context. Antigen: not known. Germline V gene sequence: CDR1 LGHNA, CDR2 YNFKEQ. V shed 2 bases, J shed 0 bases, and the junction held 12 bases outside the gene matches. The CDR3 length is 20 residues. The method was immunoSEQ multiplex PCR; TCRdb's version includes in-frame clones alone and lacks a portion of them. The data show 85,000 to 120,000 clones, with 90% seen just once and 5.1% held by the top ten. This sample is drawn from a study of T cell responses to AZD1222 COVID-19 vaccine. Points from the study as a whole: AZD1222 recipients seropositive at baseline numbered only six or seven.

Sequencing used peripheral blood, obtained on day 0 of AZD1222 vaccination. The source is an adult in good health. The chain uses TRBV4-2 and TRBJ2-7, with 14 bases aligning to TRBD2. The CDR3 DNA sequence: TGTGCCAGCAGCCAAAACTTAAGACTAGCGGGAGGGATTCACTCCTACGAGCAGTACTTC. It is translated as CASSQNLRLAGGIHSYEQYF.